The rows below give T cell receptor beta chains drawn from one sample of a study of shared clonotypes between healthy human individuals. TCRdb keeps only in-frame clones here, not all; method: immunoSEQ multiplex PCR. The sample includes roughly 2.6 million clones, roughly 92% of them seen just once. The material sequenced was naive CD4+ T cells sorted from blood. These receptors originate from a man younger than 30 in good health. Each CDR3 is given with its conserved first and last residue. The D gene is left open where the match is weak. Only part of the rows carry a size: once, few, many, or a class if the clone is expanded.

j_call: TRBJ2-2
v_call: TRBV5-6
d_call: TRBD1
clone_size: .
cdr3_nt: TGTGCCAGCATCGAGGGACAGGGAAAATCCGGGGAGCTGTTTTTT
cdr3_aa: CASIEGQGKSGELFF

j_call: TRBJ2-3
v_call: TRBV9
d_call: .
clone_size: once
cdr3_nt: TGTGCCAGCAGCGTAAGTGGCCGCACAGATACGCAGTATTTT
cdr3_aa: CASSVSGRTDTQYF

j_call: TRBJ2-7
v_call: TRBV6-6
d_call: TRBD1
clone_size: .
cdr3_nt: TGTGCCAGCAGGCTACCGGGACAGGGTCTCGACGAGCAGTACTTC
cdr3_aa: CASRLPGQGLDEQYF

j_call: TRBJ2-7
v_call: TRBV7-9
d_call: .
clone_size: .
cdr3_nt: TGTGCCAGCAGCTCCCCGGGTAGCTCCTACGAGCAGTACTTC
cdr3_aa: CASSSPGSSYEQYF

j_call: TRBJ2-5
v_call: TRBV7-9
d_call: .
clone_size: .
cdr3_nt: TGTGCCAGCAGCCCTCGACCAGGAGGTAGGGAGACCCAGTACTTC
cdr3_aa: CASSPRPGGRETQYF

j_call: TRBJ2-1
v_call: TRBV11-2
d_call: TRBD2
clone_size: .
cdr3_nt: TGTGCCAGCATCCCTAGCGGGAGTAGGAATGAGCAGTTCTTC
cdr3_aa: CASIPSGSRNEQFF

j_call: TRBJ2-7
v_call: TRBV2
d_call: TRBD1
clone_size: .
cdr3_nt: TGTGCCAGCAGTGGGGCGGACAGGGGGCCCTACGAGCAGTACTTC
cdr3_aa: CASSGADRGPYEQYF

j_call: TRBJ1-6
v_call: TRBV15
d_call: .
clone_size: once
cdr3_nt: TGTGCCACCAGCAAGAGTAGGGGGTCCAATCCGTATAATTCACCCCTCCACTTT
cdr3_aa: CATSKSRGSNPYNSPLHF

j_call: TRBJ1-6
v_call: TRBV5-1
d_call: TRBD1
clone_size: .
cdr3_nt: TGCGCCAGCAGCTTGGACAGGACAGGGGGTGATTCACCCCTCCACTTT
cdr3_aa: CASSLDRTGGDSPLHF

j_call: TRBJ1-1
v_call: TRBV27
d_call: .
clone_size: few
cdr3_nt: TGTGCCAGCAGTTTCAGATGGAACACTGAAGCTTTCTTT
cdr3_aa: CASSFRWNTEAFF

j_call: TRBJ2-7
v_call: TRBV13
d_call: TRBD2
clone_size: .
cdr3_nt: TGTGCCAGCAGCTGGGCGGCTAGCGGTATATACGAGCAGTACTTC
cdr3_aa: CASSWAASGIYEQYF

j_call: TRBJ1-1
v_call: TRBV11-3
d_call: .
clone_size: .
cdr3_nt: TGTGCCAGCAGCTTAACTGGGGGGAACACTGAAGCTTTCTTT
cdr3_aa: CASSLTGGNTEAFF

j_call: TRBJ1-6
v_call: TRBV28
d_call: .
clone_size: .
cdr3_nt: TGTGCCAGCAGTTTTGCAGGGGTTAATAATTCACCCCTCCACTTT
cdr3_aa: CASSFAGVNNSPLHF

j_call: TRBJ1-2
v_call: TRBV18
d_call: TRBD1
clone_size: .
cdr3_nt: TGTGCCAGCTCACCTAAGGTTCAGGGGGCTGTGAGTGGCTACACCTTC
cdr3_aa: CASSPKVQGAVSGYTF

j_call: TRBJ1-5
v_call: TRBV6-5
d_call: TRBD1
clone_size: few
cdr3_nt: TGTGCCAGCAGCCGGACAGGGAGGGGACAGCCCCAGCATTTT
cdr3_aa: CASSRTGRGQPQHF

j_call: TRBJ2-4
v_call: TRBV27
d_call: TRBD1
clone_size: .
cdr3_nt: TGTGCCAGCAGTTTATGGGCAGGGGGCGAGGACATTCAGTACTTC
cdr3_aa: CASSLWAGGEDIQYF

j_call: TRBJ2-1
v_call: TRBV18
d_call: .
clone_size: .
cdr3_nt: TGTGCCAGCTCACTTAACTTTCTGGGTGAGCAGTTCTTC
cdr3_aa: CASSLNFLGEQFF

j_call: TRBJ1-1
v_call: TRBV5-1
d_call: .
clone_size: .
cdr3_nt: TGCGCCAGCAGCTTGTTAGGAGCCAGCCGGAACACTGAAGCTTTCTTT
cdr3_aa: CASSLLGASRNTEAFF

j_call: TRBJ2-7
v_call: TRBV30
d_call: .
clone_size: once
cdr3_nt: TGTGCCTGGAGTCCAGGACTCACCTCACCTTACGAGCAGCACTTC
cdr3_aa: CAWSPGLTSPYEQHF

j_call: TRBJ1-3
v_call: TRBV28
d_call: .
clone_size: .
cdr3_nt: TGTGCCAGCAGTTCCCTCGCCGGGGGGGGAAACACCATATATTTT
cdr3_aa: CASSSLAGGGNTIYF

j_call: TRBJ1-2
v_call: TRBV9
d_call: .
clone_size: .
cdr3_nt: TGTGCCAGCAGCGTAGCAAGGGGAGGGTATGGCTACACCTTC
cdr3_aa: CASSVARGGYGYTF

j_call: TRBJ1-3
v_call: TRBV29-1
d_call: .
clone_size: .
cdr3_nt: TGCAGCGTTAGGCTCTCTGGAAACACCATATATTTT
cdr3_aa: CSVRLSGNTIYF

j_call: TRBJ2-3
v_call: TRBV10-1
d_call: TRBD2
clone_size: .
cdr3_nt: TGCGCCAGCAGTGAGTCGACTCTAGCGGGGGCCCTATACACAGATACGCAGTATTTT
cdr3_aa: CASSESTLAGALYTDTQYF

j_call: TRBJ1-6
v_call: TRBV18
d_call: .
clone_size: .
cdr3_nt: TGTGCCAGCTCACCAATCGCAGGGGCTTCGGATTCACCCCTCCACTTT
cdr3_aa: CASSPIAGASDSPLHF

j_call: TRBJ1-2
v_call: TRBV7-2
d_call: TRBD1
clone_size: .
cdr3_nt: TGTGCCAGCAGACGGACAGGGGGCTTTGGCTACACCTTC
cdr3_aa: CASRRTGGFGYTF

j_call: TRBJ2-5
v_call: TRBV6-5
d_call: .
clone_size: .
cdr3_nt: TGTGCCAGCAGTTACTCGAGGCAGGGGGAGACCCAGTACTTC
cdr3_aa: CASSYSRQGETQYF

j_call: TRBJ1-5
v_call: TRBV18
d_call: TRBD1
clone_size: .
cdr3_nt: TGTGCCAGCTCACCAGAGGGACAGGGGAATCAGCCCCAGCATTTT
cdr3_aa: CASSPEGQGNQPQHF

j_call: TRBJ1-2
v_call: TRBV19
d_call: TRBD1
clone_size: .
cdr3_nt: TGTGCCAGTAGTACCTCGGGACAGGGCTATGGCTACACCTTC
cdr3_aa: CASSTSGQGYGYTF

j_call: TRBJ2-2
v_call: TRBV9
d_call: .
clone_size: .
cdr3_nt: TGTGCCAGCAGCCCCTCTTCCGGGGAGCTGTTTTTT
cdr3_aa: CASSPSSGELFF

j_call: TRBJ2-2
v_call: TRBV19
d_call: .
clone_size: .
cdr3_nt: TGTGCCAGTAGTCTTTCCCAGGGGGGACCTTTGGGGGAGCTGTTTTTT
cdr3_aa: CASSLSQGGPLGELFF

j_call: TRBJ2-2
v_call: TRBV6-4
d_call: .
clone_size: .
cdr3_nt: TGTGCCAGCAGTGCCGGGGGCGGCACCGGGGAGCTGTTTTTT
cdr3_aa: CASSAGGGTGELFF

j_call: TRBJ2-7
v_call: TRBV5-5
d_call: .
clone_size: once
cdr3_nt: TGTGCCAGCAGCGAGGGACCCAGCTCCTACGAGCAGTACTTC
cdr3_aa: CASSEGPSSYEQYF

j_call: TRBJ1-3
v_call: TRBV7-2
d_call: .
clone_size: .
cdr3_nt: TGTGCCACAGGGGAGAGCTCTGGAAACACCATATATTTT
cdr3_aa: CATGESSGNTIYF

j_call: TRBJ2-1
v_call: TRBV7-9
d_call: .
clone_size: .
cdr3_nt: TGTGCCAGCAGCCCCGTCTTGGTTGTCGCAGCAGGGAACTACAATGAGCAGTTCTTC
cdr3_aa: CASSPVLVVAAGNYNEQFF

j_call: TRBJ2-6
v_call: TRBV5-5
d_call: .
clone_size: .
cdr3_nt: TGTGCCAGCAGCTTCGGGAGCTCTGGGGCCAACGTCCTGACTTTC
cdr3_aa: CASSFGSSGANVLTF

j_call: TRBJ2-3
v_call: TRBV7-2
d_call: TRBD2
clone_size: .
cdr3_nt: TGTGCCAGCAGCCTACTAGCGGGAGGCACAGATACGCAGTATTTT
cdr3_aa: CASSLLAGGTDTQYF

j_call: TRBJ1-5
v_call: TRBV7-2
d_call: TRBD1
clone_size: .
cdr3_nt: TGTGCCAGTAGCCCAGGACAGGGTTGGAGCAATCAGCCCCAGCATTTT
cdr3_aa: CASSPGQGWSNQPQHF

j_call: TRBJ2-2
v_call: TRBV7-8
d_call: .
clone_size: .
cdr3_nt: TGTGCCAGCAGCCGAGGCAGGGACACCGGGGAGCTGTTTTTT
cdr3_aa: CASSRGRDTGELFF

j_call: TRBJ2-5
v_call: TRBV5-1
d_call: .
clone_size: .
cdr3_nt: TGCGCCAGCAGCTTGGATGGCCAGATTCAAGTCGGGACCCAGTACTTC
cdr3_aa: CASSLDGQIQVGTQYF